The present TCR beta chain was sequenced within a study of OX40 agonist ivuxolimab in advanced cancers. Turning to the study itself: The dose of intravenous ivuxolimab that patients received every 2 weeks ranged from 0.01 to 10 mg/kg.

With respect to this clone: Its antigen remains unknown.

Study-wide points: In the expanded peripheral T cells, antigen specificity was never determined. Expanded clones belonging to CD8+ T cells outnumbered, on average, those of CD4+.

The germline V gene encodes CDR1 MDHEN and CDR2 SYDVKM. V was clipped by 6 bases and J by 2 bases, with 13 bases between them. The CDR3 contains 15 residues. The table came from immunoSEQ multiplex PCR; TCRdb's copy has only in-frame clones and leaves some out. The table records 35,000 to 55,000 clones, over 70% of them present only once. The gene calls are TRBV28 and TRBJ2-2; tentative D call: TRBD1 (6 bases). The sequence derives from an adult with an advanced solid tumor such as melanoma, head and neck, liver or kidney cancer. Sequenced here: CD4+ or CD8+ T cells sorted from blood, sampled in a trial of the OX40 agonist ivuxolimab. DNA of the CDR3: TGTGCCAGCAGCGTCGACAGGCTAAACACCGGGGAGCTGTTTTTT. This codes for CASSVDRLNTGELFF. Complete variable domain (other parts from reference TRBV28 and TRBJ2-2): DVKVTQSSRYLVKRTGEKVFLECVQDMDHENMFWYRQDPGLGLRLIYFSYDVKMKEKGDIPEGYSVSREKKERFSLILESASTNQTSMYLCASSVDRLNTGELFFGEGSRLTVL.